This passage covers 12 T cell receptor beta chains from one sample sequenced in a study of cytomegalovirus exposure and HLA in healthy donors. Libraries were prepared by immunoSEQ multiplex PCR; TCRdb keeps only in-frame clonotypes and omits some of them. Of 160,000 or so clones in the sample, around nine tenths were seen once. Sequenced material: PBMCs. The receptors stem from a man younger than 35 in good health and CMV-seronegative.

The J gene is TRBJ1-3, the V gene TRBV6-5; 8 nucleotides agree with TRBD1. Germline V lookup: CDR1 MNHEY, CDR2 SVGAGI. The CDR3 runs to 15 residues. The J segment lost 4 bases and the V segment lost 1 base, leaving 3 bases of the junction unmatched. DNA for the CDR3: TGTGCCAGCAGTTACTTTACAGGGGGAGGAAACACCATATATTTT. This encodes CASSYFTGGGNTIYF.

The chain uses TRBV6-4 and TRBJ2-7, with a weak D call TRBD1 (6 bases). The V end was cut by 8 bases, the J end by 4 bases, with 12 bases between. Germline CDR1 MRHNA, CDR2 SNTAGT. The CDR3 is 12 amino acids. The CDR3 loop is CASEGGEYEQYV. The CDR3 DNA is TGTGCCAGCGAAGGGGGTGAATACGAGCAGTACGTC.

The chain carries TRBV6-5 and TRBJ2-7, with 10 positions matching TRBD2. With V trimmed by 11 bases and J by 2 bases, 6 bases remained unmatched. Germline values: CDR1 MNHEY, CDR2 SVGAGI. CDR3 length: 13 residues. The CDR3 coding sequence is TGTGCCGCAGGAGCGGGAGGGCCCTACGAGCAGTACTTC. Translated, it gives CAAGAGGPYEQYF.

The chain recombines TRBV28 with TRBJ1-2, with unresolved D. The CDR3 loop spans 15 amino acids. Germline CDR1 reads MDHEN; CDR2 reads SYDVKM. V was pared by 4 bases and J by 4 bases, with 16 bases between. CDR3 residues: CASSWLSGRAYGYTF. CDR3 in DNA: TGTGCCAGCAGTTGGCTCTCTGGGAGGGCCTATGGCTACACCTTC.

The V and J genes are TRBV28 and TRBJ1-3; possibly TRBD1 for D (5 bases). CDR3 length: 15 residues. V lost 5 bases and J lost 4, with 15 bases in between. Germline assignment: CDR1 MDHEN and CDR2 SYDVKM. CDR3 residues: CASSAGGRSGNTIYF. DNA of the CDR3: TGTGCCAGCAGTGCGGGGGGGAGGTCAGGAAACACCATATATTTT.

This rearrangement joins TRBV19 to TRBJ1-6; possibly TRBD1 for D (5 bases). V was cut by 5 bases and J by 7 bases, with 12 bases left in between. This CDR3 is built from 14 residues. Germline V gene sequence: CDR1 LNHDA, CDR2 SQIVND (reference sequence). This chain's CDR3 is CASSLDSWNSPLHF. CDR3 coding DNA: TGTGCCAGTAGTCTTGACAGTTGGAATTCACCCCTCCACTTT. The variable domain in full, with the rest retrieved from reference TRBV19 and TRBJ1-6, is DGGITQSPKYLFRKEGQNVTLSCEQNLNHDAMYWYRQDPGQGLRLIYYSQIVNDFQKGDIAEGYSVSREKKESFPLTVTSAQKNPTAFYLCASSLDSWNSPLHFGNGTRLTVT.

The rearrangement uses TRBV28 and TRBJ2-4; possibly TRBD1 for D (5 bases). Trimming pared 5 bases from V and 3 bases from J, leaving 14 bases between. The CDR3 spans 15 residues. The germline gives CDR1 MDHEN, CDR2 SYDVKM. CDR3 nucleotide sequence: TGTGCCAGCAGTCCTACACAGGTACTCAAAAACATTCAGTACTTC. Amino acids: CASSPTQVLKNIQYF. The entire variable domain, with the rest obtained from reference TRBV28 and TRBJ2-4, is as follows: DVKVTQSSRYLVKRTGEKVFLECVQDMDHENMFWYRQDPGLGLRLIYFSYDVKMKEKGDIPEGYSVSREKKERFSLILESASTNQTSMYLCASSPTQVLKNIQYFGAGTRLSVL.

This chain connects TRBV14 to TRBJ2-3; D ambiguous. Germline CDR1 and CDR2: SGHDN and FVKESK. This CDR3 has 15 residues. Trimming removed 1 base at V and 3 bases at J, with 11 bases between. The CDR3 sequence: CASSQGFPRTDTQYF. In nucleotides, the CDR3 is TGTGCCAGCAGCCAAGGCTTCCCTCGGACAGATACGCAGTATTTT.

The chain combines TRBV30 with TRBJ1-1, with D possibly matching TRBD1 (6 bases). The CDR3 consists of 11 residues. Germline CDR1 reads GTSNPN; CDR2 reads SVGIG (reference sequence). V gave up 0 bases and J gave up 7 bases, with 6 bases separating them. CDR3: CAWSVGGEAFF. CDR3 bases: TGTGCCTGGAGTGTAGGGGGTGAAGCTTTCTTT.

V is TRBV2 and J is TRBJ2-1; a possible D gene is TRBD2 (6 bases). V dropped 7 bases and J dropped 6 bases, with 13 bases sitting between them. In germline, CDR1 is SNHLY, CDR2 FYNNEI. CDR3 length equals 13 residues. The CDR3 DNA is TGTGCCAGCACCGAGACTAGTCGCAATGAGCAGTTCTTC. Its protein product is CASTETSRNEQFF. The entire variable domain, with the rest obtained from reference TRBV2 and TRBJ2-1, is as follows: EPEVTQTPSHQVTQMGQEVILRCVPISNHLYFYWYRQILGQKVEFLVSFYNNEISEKSEIFDDQFSVERPDGSNFTLKIRSTKLEDSAMYFCASTETSRNEQFFGPGTRLTVL.

CDR3 residues: CSVERFSTDTQYF. CDR3 DNA: TGCAGCGTTGAGCGGTTTTCCACAGATACGCAGTATTTT. The chain has TRBV29-1 and TRBJ2-3; no firm D call. The CDR3 sequence is 13 residues long. Trimming pared 3 bases from V and 2 bases from J, leaving 9 bases between. Germline V gives CDR1 SQVTM, CDR2 ANQGSEA.

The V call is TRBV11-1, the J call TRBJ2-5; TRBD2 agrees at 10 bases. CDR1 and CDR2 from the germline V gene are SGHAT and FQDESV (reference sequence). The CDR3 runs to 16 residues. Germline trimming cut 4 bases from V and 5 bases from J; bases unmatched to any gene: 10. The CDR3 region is CASSSRASGSRETQYF. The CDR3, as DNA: TGTGCCAGCAGCTCACGCGCTAGCGGGAGTCGGGAGACCCAGTACTTC. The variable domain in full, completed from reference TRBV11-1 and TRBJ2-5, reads EAEVAQSPRYKITEKSQAVAFWCDPISGHATLYWYRQILGQGPELLVQFQDESVVDDSQLPKDRFSAERLKGVDSTLKIQPAELGDSAMYLCASSSRASGSRETQYFGPGTRLLVL.